This T cell receptor (beta chain) was captured by sequencing in a study of T cells in Graves' hyperthyroidism and ophthalmopathy. Template material for amplifying TCR beta CDR3 regions consisted of RNA transcripts. Primed by the HTBI set, a first-round RT-PCR was run on the TCR CDR3. TCRdb re-called the multiplex PCR reads through MiXCR, storing one row per CDR3 protein. Of under 400,000 distinct CDR3 sequences listed, roughly a fifth were seen once; the top ten hold 50%. The CDR3 runs to 15 residues. Germline CDR1 reads GTSNPN; CDR2 reads SVGIG (reference sequence). With V trimmed by 5 bases and J by 2 bases, 9 bases remained unmatched.

The J gene is TRBJ2-5, the V gene TRBV30; 9 nucleotides match TRBD2. The TCR comes from a woman aged 45-60 years with Graves' hyperthyroidism. Sequences were obtained from blood. The CDR3 coding sequence is TGTGCCTGGCAACCCCTAGCGGGGATTCAAGAGACCCAGTACTTC. It is translated as CAWQPLAGIQETQYF.